This T cell receptor beta chain was captured by sequencing in a study of response to subunit inactivated influenza vaccine. Study-wide points: The authors proposed limited new T cell recruitment per seasonal influenza vaccination.

V shed 6 bases and J 2 bases; nucleotides not matched to a gene: 4. This CDR3 is 15 amino acids long. Germline values: CDR1 MDHEN, CDR2 SYDVKM. On this clonotype itself: Its antigen is unidentified.

One entry per CDR3 protein results from TCRdb running MiXCR on the RT-PCR reads. The repertoire holds roughly 700,000 distinct CDR3 sequences, with around 16% as singletons. The chain carries TRBV28 and TRBJ2-1; 10 bases are shared with TRBD1. The receptor comes from a man aged 45-60 years who received an inactivated influenza vaccine. This sample comprised PBMCs from blood, obtained about 12 days after vaccination. Here the CDR3 reads CASRSGTGAYNEQFF. CDR3 DNA: TGTGCCAGCAGATCCGGGACAGGGGCCTACAATGAGCAGTTCTTC. The variable domain in full, with the rest retrieved from reference TRBV28 and TRBJ2-1, is DVKVTQSSRYLVKRTGEKVFLECVQDMDHENMFWYRQDPGLGLRLIYFSYDVKMKEKGDIPEGYSVSREKKERFSLILESASTNQTSMYLCASRSGTGAYNEQFFGPGTRLTVL.